This is a list of T cell receptor beta chains from one sample in a study of blood T cell repertoires in COVID-19. This table comes from immunoSEQ multiplex PCR, and its TCRdb copy is limited to in-frame clones, with some not included. The sample has about 58,000 clones, 85% to 95% seen once; the top ten hold 3.5% to 5.5%. Sequencing was done on a sample of peripheral blood. Receptors originate from a man aged 50 or older with active COVID-19. CDR3s include the opening cysteine and the closing phenylalanine or tryptophan. The D gene is left open where the match is weak. Not all rows give a size; the values are once, few, many and, for expanded clones, a class.

j_gene	abundance	d_gene	v_gene	CDR3aa	CDR3nt
TRBJ1-1	.	TRBD1	TRBV9	CASSAIQGATEAFF	TGTGCCAGCAGCGCGATACAGGGGGCCACTGAAGCTTTCTTT
TRBJ2-7	.	TRBD2	TRBV28	CASSPLALSYEQYF	TGTGCCAGCAGTCCACTAGCGTTATCCTACGAGCAGTACTTC
TRBJ1-5	.	TRBD1	TRBV30	CAWSDGGTVYQPQHF	TGTGCCTGGAGTGACGGAGGGACAGTATATCAGCCCCAGCATTTT
TRBJ1-4	.	TRBD1	TRBV18	CASSRGQVGNEKLFF	TGTGCCAGCTCGCGGGGACAGGTCGGGAATGAAAAACTGTTTTTT
TRBJ1-6	few	TRBD1	TRBV5-1	CASSLAQGAGGPLHF	TGCGCCAGCAGCTTGGCGCAGGGGGCTGGAGGGCCCCTCCACTTT
TRBJ2-2	.	TRBD1	TRBV12-5	CASGWTGNTGELFF	TGTGCTAGTGGCTGGACAGGGAACACCGGGGAGCTGTTTTTT
TRBJ1-3	.	.	TRBV28	CASSSPSGTGNTIYF	TGTGCCAGCAGCTCCCCGTCGGGGACTGGAAACACCATATATTTT
TRBJ2-1	.	.	TRBV6-2/TRBV6-3	CASSFGLLVSSEQFF	TGTGCCAGCAGTTTCGGACTCCTGGTCTCCTCTGAGCAGTTCTTC
TRBJ1-5	.	.	TRBV10-3	CAISEGTGNQPQHF	TGTGCCATCAGTGAGGGAACAGGAAATCAGCCCCAGCATTTT
TRBJ1-1	once	.	TRBV7-9	CASSSREVTEAFF	TGTGCCAGCAGTTCCAGGGAGGTCACTGAAGCTTTCTTT
TRBJ2-7	.	TRBD2	TRBV19	CATLSPGLAGEQYF	TGTGCCACTCTCTCCCCGGGACTAGCGGGCGAGCAGTACTTC
TRBJ1-5	.	TRBD1	TRBV28	CASSLNRGPEKPQHF	TGTGCCAGCAGTTTAAACAGGGGGCCTGAGAAGCCCCAGCATTTT
TRBJ2-1	.	TRBD1	TRBV11-2	CASSPQNRDRGLDEQFF	TGTGCCAGCAGTCCACAAAACCGGGACAGGGGGCTTGATGAGCAGTTCTTC
TRBJ1-3	.	.	TRBV5-1	CASSRKPSGEGDTIYF	TGCGCCAGCAGCCGAAAACCGTCAGGGGAAGGTGACACCATATATTTT
TRBJ2-1	.	.	TRBV12-3/TRBV12-4	CASRLTGPNEQFF	TGTGCCAGCAGGCTAACAGGGCCCAATGAGCAGTTCTTC
TRBJ2-2	.	.	TRBV4-2	CASSQDRMNTGELFF	TGTGCCAGCAGCCAAGATAGAATGAACACCGGGGAGCTGTTTTTT
TRBJ1-4	.	TRBD1	TRBV10-3	CAISERGTGSGEKLFF	TGTGCCATCAGTGAGCGCGGGACAGGGAGCGGTGAAAAACTGTTTTTT
TRBJ2-7	few	.	TRBV7-8	CASSSAYEQYF	TGTGCCAGCAGCTCAGCCTACGAGCAGTACTTC
TRBJ2-6	.	.	TRBV11-3	CASSLVQAGANVLTF	TGTGCCAGCAGCTTAGTGCAGGCTGGGGCCAACGTCCTGACTTTC
TRBJ2-2	once	.	TRBV11-3	CASSQSTWTGELFF	TGTGCCAGCAGCCAATCGACATGGACCGGGGAGCTGTTTTTT
TRBJ2-7	.	.	TRBV2	CASSRDTYEQYF	TGTGCCAGCAGCCGCGACACCTACGAGCAGTACTTC
TRBJ1-2	.	TRBD1	TRBV3-1/TRBV3-2	CASSFPGQGSYGYTF	TGTGCCAGCAGCTTCCCGGGACAGGGCTCATATGGCTACACCTTC
TRBJ1-1	once	.	TRBV19	CASSTEMIRLNREGDTEAFF	TGTGCCAGTAGTACCGAAATGATCCGATTGAACAGGGAGGGGGACACTGAAGCTTTCTTT
TRBJ1-1	.	.	TRBV28	CASSLVQAMNTEAFF	TGTGCCAGCAGCCTGGTGCAGGCTATGAACACTGAAGCTTTCTTT
TRBJ2-1	.	.	TRBV5-6	CASSLTIYNEQFF	TGTGCCAGCAGCTTGACTATCTACAATGAGCAGTTCTTC
TRBJ2-7	.	.	TRBV19	CASSLLPSAVYEQYF	TGTGCCAGTAGTCTCCTCCCTAGTGCGGTCTACGAGCAGTACTTC